The TCR beta chain described here comes from a study of patients and donors after allogeneic stem cell transplantation (dated by TCRdb to about 2020). A remark on this clonotype: Its recognized antigen is unknown. No much larger clone is present one base from it, and per-base qualities are unavailable.

The protocol used for the library was RT-PCR. The sample was run on a NextSeq 550. TCRdb applied fastp at Q25 and MiXCR to the public reads, then kept only in-frame beta chains. Rows with a matching CDR3 protein are joined into one entry that keeps the most common DNA and genes. The sample table shows over 150,000 distinct CDR3 sequences, and approximately 31% are seen once. The ten largest clones capture about 3% of the sample. The TCR comes from a human donor who was either an allogeneic HSCT recipient or a stem cell or donor lymphocyte infusion donor (not recorded which). It is not recorded whose cells these are; they may come from a transplant donor. Sequencing input: blood, either unsorted or a sorted T cell fraction (not recorded which).

The CDR3 region reads CSGYSTYEQYF. The nucleotide sequence reads as follows: TGCAGTGGCTATTCTACCTACGAGCAGTACTTC. This chain is built from TRBV20-1 and TRBJ2-7; too little of a D gene remains to name it. CDR1 and CDR2, looked up from the germline V gene (reference sequence), are DFQATT and SNEGSKA. Inclusive of the bounding cysteine and phenylalanine, the CDR3 is 11 residues long. The DNA shown is the 33-base CDR3, in frame from base 1. V gives up 7 bases and J gives up 2 bases, and the segment between their germline ends measures 9 bases.